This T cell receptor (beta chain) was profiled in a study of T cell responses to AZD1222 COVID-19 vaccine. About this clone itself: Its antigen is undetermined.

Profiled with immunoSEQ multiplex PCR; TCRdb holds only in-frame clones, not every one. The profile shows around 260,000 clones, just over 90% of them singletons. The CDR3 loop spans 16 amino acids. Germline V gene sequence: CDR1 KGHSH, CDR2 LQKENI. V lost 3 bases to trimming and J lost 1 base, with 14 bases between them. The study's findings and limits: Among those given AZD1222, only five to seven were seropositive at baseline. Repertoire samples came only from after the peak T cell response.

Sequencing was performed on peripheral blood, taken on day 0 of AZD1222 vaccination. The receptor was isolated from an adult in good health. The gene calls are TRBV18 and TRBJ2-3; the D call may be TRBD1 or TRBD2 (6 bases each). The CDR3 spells CASSPTSGAGTDTQYF. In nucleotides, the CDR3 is TGTGCCAGCTCACCCACTTCGGGGGCGGGCACAGATACGCAGTATTTT.